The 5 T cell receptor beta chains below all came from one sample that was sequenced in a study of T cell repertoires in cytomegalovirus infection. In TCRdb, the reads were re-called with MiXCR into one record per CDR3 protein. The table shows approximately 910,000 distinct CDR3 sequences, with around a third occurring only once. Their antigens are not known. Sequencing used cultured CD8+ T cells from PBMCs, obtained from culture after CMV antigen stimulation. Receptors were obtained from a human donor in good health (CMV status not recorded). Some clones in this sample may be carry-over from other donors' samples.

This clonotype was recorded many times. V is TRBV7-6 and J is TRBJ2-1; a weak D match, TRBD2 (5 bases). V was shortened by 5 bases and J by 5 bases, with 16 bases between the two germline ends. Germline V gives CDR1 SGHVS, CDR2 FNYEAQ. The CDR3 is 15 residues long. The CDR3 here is CASSPSGTLNNEQFF. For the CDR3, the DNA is TGTGCCAGCAGCCCAAGCGGAACCCTAAACAATGAGCAGTTCTTC.

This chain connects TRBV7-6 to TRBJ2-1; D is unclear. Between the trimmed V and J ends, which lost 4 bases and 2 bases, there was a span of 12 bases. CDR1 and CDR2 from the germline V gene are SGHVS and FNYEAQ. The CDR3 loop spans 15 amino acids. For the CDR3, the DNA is TGTGCCAGCAGCTCGCTGGGGATAACCTACAATGAGCAGTTCTTC. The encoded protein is CASSSLGITYNEQFF.

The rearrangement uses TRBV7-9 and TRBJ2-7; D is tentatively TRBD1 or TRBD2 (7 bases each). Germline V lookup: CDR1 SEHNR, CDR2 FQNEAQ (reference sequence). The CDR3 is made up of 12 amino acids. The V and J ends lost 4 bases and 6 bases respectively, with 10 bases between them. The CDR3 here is CASSSRGGEQYF. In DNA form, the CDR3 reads TGTGCCAGCAGCTCCAGGGGGGGCGAGCAGTACTTC. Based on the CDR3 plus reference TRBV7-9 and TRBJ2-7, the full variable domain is DTGVSQNPRHKITKRGQNVTFRCDPISEHNRLYWYRQTLGQGPEFLTYFQNEAQLEKSRLLSDRFSAERPKGSFSTLEIQRTEQGDSAMYLCASSSRGGEQYFGPGTRLTVT.

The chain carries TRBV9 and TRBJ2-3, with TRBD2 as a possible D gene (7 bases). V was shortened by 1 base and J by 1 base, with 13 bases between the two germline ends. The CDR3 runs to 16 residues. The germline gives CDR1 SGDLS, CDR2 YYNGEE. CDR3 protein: CASSVRGGLGTDTQYF. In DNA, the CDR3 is TGTGCCAGCAGCGTAAGGGGGGGACTGGGCACAGATACGCAGTATTTT.

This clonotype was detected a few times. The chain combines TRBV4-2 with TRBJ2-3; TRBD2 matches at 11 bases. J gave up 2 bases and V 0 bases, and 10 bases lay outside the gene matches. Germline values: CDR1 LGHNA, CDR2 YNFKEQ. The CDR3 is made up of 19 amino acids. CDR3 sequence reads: CASSQEEPSLAGVTDTQYF. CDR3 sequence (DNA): TGTGCCAGCAGCCAAGAGGAACCCTCACTAGCGGGGGTCACAGATACGCAGTATTTT.